These 21 T cell receptor beta chains came from one sample sequenced in a study of blood T cell repertoires in COVID-19. Repertoires were generated with immunoSEQ multiplex PCR, while TCRdb's copy carries only in-frame clones and drops some. The sample yields about 58,000 clones, around 79% seen once. The specimen sequenced was peripheral blood. The receptors come from a human donor in a cohort sampled during active COVID-19.

CDR3 residues: CASSQDYDYNEQFF. In DNA, the CDR3 is TGCGCCAGCAGCCAAGACTACGATTACAATGAGCAGTTCTTC. The V call is TRBV4-3, the J call TRBJ2-1; D uncertain. CDR1 LGHNA and CDR2 YSLEER come from the germline V gene. Deletions cut 0 bases from V and 4 bases from J, with 7 bases between. There are 14 residues in the CDR3.

The chain is built from TRBV7-9 and TRBJ2-7; TRBD2 aligns across 7 bases. The CDR3 has 16 residues. After removal of 1 base from V and 1 base from J, the junction contained 7 bases not matched to a gene. Germline V gene sequence: CDR1 SEHNR, CDR2 FQNEAQ (reference sequence). The CDR3 spells CASSLVDGRRSYEQYF. The CDR3 bases are TGTGCCAGCAGCTTAGTCGACGGGAGGAGGTCCTACGAGCAGTACTTC. The whole variable domain, filled in from reference TRBV7-9 and TRBJ2-7, reads DTGVSQNPRHKITKRGQNVTFRCDPISEHNRLYWYRQTLGQGPEFLTYFQNEAQLEKSRLLSDRFSAERPKGSFSTLEIQRTEQGDSAMYLCASSLVDGRRSYEQYFGPGTRLTVT.

The chain links TRBV2 to TRBJ2-1; 7 bases match TRBD1. CDR3 size: 13 residues. CDR1 and CDR2 (germline): SNHLY, FYNNEI. Trimming removed 6 bases from V and 7 bases from J; junction bases left unmatched: 6. The CDR3 DNA is TGTGCCAGCAGAGGACAGGAAAAGAATGAGCAGTTCTTC. It yields the protein CASRGQEKNEQFF.

This clone was detected only once. This sequence joins TRBV11-3 and TRBJ2-5; TRBD1 aligns across 7 bases. Germline V CDR1 and CDR2: SGHNT, YENEEA. The CDR3 extends over 13 amino acids. V shed 4 bases and J 4 bases; nucleotides not matched to a gene: 3. CDR3 sequence: CASSYRGGETQYF. CDR3 nucleotides: TGTGCCAGCAGCTACAGGGGTGGAGAGACCCAGTACTTC.

The CDR3 nucleotides read TGTGCCACCATCCGGGACAACAGCTCTGGGGCCAACGTCCTGACTTTC. Translating it yields CATIRDNSSGANVLTF. The chain links TRBV6-6 to TRBJ2-6; maybe TRBD1 (6 bases). The CDR3 runs 16 residues. Germline-derived CDR1 and CDR2 are MNHNY and SVGAGI (reference sequence). Trimming took 10 bases from V and 0 from J, leaving 16 bases between them.

V is TRBV4-1 and J is TRBJ1-5; 7 bases agree with TRBD1. Germline V gives CDR1 MGHRA, CDR2 YSYEKL. Unmatched junction bases numbered 9, after V lost 0 bases and J lost 4 bases. This CDR3 spans 17 amino acids. The CDR3, as DNA: TGCGCCAGCAGCCAAGATCGGAGGCAGGGGGGAAATCAGCCCCAGCATTTT. This translates into CASSQDRRQGGNQPQHF.

This sequence joins TRBV7-8 and TRBJ2-7; 12 bases fit TRBD1. CDR1 is SGHVS and CDR2 is FQNEAQ in the germline V gene. The CDR3 covers 15 residues. V shed 2 bases, J shed 5 bases, and the junction held 4 bases outside the gene matches. The CDR3 DNA reads as TGTGCCAGCAGCTTAAGAGGGACAGGGGGCCACGAGCAGTACTTC. It yields the protein CASSLRGTGGHEQYF.

The chain uses TRBV6-5 and TRBJ2-7; 7 bases are shared with TRBD1. With 6 bases clipped from V and 5 bases from J, the junction kept 4 bases outside the gene matches. This CDR3 region has 12 residues. CDR1 and CDR2 (germline): MNHEY, SVGAGI. CDR3 sequence reads: CASSDRADEQYF. The DNA of the CDR3 is TGTGCCAGCAGCGACAGGGCTGACGAGCAGTACTTC.

This rearrangement joins TRBV6-2 or TRBV6-3 to TRBJ1-5; D is undetermined. Per germline, CDR1 MNHEY and CDR2 SVGEGT. The CDR3 spans 16 residues. V was cut by 0 bases and J by 6 bases, with 15 bases left in between. The CDR3 loop reads CASSYSTGISSQPQHF. The CDR3 DNA reads TGTGCCAGCAGTTACTCGACGGGGATATCTAGTCAGCCCCAGCATTTT.

CDR3 nucleotides: TGTGCCAGCACCGGGATTCCGGGACAGGGCGCCTTGACAGCCATCATGAACACTGAAGCTTTCTTT. Protein product: CASTGIPGQGALTAIMNTEAFF. The V and J genes are TRBV2 and TRBJ1-1; 9 bases align to TRBD1. Germline V lookup: CDR1 SNHLY, CDR2 FYNNEI. The V gene end was trimmed by 7 bases and the J gene end by 0 bases; junction bases not matched to a gene: 27. This CDR3 is built from 22 residues.

This chain uses TRBV6-2 or TRBV6-3 with TRBJ1-2; D unresolved. Trimming stripped 0 bases from V and 5 bases from J, with 7 bases between. Germline CDR1 is MNHEY and CDR2 is SVGEGT. This CDR3 contains 13 residues. CDR3 in DNA: TGTGCCAGCAGTTACTCAGACGGGTATGGCTACACCTTC. This sequence encodes CASSYSDGYGYTF.

This clone was detected only a few times. V is TRBV6-4 and J is TRBJ2-7; 9 positions match TRBD1. Germline assignment: CDR1 MRHNA and CDR2 SNTAGT. This CDR3 is built from 14 residues. J lost 9 bases, V lost 7 bases, and 13 bases had no gene match. The CDR3 is CASKKWDRVLGQYF. CDR3 DNA sequence: TGTGCCAGCAAGAAATGGGACAGGGTTCTGGGGCAGTACTTC.

V gene TRBV11-2 combines with J gene TRBJ2-7, with D tentatively TRBD2 (6 bases). This CDR3 region has 16 residues. Germline V lookup: CDR1 SGHAT, CDR2 FQNNGV. The V end lost 5 bases, the J end lost 2 bases, and 19 bases lay between the germline ends. CDR3 loop: CASSRTGGDRPYEQYF. The CDR3 DNA is TGTGCCAGCAGCCGCACCGGGGGTGATCGGCCCTACGAGCAGTACTTC.

This clone was found a few times. The chain uses TRBV19 and TRBJ1-5; TRBD1 agrees at 9 bases. CDR3 size: 15 residues. From germline, CDR1 is LNHDA and CDR2 SQIVND (reference sequence). J was trimmed by 2 bases and V by 7 bases; bases with no gene match: 6. CDR3 in amino acids: CASTSGQGRNQPQHF. The CDR3 DNA sequence: TGTGCCAGTACCTCGGGACAGGGACGCAATCAGCCCCAGCATTTT.

This rearrangement joins TRBV6-2 or TRBV6-3 to TRBJ1-1; D is unresolved. The CDR3 covers 15 residues. V dropped 2 bases and J dropped 6 bases, with 16 bases sitting between them. Per germline, CDR1 MNHEY and CDR2 SVGEGT. CDR3 nucleotide sequence: TGTGCCAGCAGTTACAGCCTTCGCATAGGAGCTGAAGCTTTCTTT. The encoded protein is CASSYSLRIGAEAFF.

This sequence joins TRBV18 and TRBJ1-2; 11 bases agree with TRBD1. Germline V gene lookup returns CDR1 KGHSH and CDR2 LQKENI. Unmatched junction bases numbered 8, after V lost 6 bases and J lost 8 bases. This CDR3 comprises 14 residues. The chain's CDR3 is CASSHPGTGGGYTF. The CDR3 DNA sequence: TGTGCCAGCTCCCATCCCGGGACAGGGGGAGGCTACACCTTC.

The chain couples TRBV10-2 to TRBJ1-2; possible D gene TRBD1, 6 bases. The V gene's germline CDR1 is WSHSY and CDR2 SAAADI. V lost 0 bases and J 4 bases, leaving 15 bases between the germline ends. The CDR3 length is 16 residues. CDR3 bases: TGCGCCAGCAGTGAGTCCTCAGGGGAACGGGGCTATGGCTACACCTTC. Protein product: CASSESSGERGYGYTF.

This clone was picked up one time. The rearrangement uses TRBV28 and TRBJ1-2; 7 bases match TRBD1. CDR1 MDHEN and CDR2 SYDVKM come from the germline V gene. The CDR3 contains 15 residues. The J segment lost 2 bases and the V segment lost 2 bases, leaving 5 bases of the junction unmatched. CDR3 amino acids: CASSLMDRKNYGYTF. The CDR3 DNA sequence: TGTGCCAGCAGTTTAATGGACAGGAAGAACTATGGCTACACCTTC.

This chain links TRBV3-1 (or the pseudogene TRBV3-2) with TRBJ2-7; maybe TRBD1 (5 bases). V dropped 1 base and J dropped 3 bases, with 13 bases sitting between them. Germline assignment: CDR1 LGHDT and CDR2 YNNKEL (reference sequence). This CDR3 has 15 amino acids. CDR3 DNA sequence: TGTGCCAGCAGCCAAGCCGAGTGGGGCTTCTACGAGCAGTACTTC. Translating it yields CASSQAEWGFYEQYF.

This clone was detected once. This rearrangement joins TRBV7-9 to TRBJ2-7, with no clear D. The germline gives CDR1 SEHNR, CDR2 FQNEAQ (reference sequence). CDR3 length equals 12 residues. V was cut by 5 bases and J by 7 bases, with 12 bases left in between. CDR3 bases: TGTGCCAGCAGCGAGACTCTTAATGAGCAGTACTTC. Protein sequence: CASSETLNEQYF.

This clone was seen only a few times. The V call is TRBV19, the J call TRBJ1-1; TRBD1 agrees at 9 bases. Unmatched junction bases numbered 2, after V lost 5 bases and J lost 4 bases. The germline V gene encodes CDR1 LNHDA and CDR2 SQIVND (reference sequence). The CDR3 is 13 residues long. As DNA, the CDR3 is TGTGCCAGTAGTTTGACAGGGGGCACTGAAGCTTTCTTT. Translation: CASSLTGGTEAFF. Variable domain in full (rest from reference TRBV19 and TRBJ1-1): DGGITQSPKYLFRKEGQNVTLSCEQNLNHDAMYWYRQDPGQGLRLIYYSQIVNDFQKGDIAEGYSVSREKKESFPLTVTSAQKNPTAFYLCASSLTGGTEAFFGQGTRLTVV.